Each of the 18 T cell receptor beta chains below was sequenced from the same sample in a study of T cell changes during pregnancy in multiple sclerosis. Profiling relied on immunoSEQ multiplex PCR, and the TCRdb table lists in-frame clones only, not all of them. The repertoire holds tens of thousands of clones, over 95% seen once, with over 2% in the top ten. Sample: CD8+ T cells from peripheral blood mononuclear cells, taken after pregnancy. Receptor source: a female donor with multiple sclerosis, enrolled in a pregnancy study.

The chain employs TRBV27 and TRBJ2-5, with TRBD1 matching over 9 bases. The CDR3 contains 15 residues. Germline assignment: CDR1 MNHEY and CDR2 SMNVEV (reference sequence). V shed 8 bases and J 6 bases; nucleotides not matched to a gene: 13. In DNA form, the CDR3 reads TGTGCCAGCCGAGTTACCGGGACAGGGCGGCAGACCCAGTACTTC. Its translation is CASRVTGTGRQTQYF.

The chain employs TRBV7-9 and TRBJ1-3, with 10 bases matching TRBD1. This CDR3 has 18 amino acids. Per germline, CDR1 SEHNR and CDR2 FQNEAQ (reference sequence). Trimming cost V 5 bases and J 2 bases; bases outside gene matches: 12. In nucleotides, the CDR3 is TGTGCCAGCAGCGGGGGGGACAGGGGACTCCAAACTGGAAACACCATATATTTT. It codes for CASSGGDRGLQTGNTIYF. The full variable domain, completed using reference TRBV7-9 and TRBJ1-3, is DTGVSQNPRHKITKRGQNVTFRCDPISEHNRLYWYRQTLGQGPEFLTYFQNEAQLEKSRLLSDRFSAERPKGSFSTLEIQRTEQGDSAMYLCASSGGDRGLQTGNTIYFGEGSWLTVV.

This clone was observed a single time. The chain recombines TRBV27 with TRBJ2-1; TRBD2 aligns across 14 bases. J gave up 9 bases and V 9 bases, and 7 bases lay outside the gene matches. Germline CDR1 and CDR2: MNHEY and SMNVEV (reference sequence). The CDR3 has 14 amino acids. CDR3 DNA sequence: TGTGCCAGTCTCGGGACTAGCGGGAGTCTTGAGCAGTTCTTC. Translating it yields CASLGTSGSLEQFF.

The gene calls are TRBV19 and TRBJ1-1; 7 nucleotides align to TRBD1. Germline CDR1 LNHDA, CDR2 SQIVND (reference sequence). Unmatched junction bases numbered 7, after V lost 2 bases and J lost 7 bases. This CDR3 has 14 amino acids. The CDR3 sequence: CASSITWGQHEAFF. The DNA of the CDR3 is TGTGCCAGTAGTATAACCTGGGGACAGCATGAAGCTTTCTTT.

The rearrangement joins TRBV27 to TRBJ1-5; D is uncertain. The V end lost 4 bases, the J end lost 0 bases, and 7 bases lay between the germline ends. From germline, CDR1 is MNHEY and CDR2 SMNVEV (reference sequence). The CDR3 runs to 14 residues. For the CDR3, the DNA is TGTGCCAGCAGTTGGAGTGGTAGCAATCAGCCCCAGCATTTT. Translated, it gives CASSWSGSNQPQHF.

This clone is a singleton in its sample. The J gene is TRBJ1-1, the V gene TRBV5-8; D perhaps matches TRBD1 (5 bases). Germline V lookup: CDR1 SGHTS, CDR2 YDEGEE. Deletions cut 0 bases from V and 7 bases from J, with 7 bases between. The CDR3 has 12 amino acids. CDR3 nucleotides: TGTGCCAGCAGCTTGGCCGGGGGTGAAGCTTTCTTT. Translated: CASSLAGGEAFF.

This chain links TRBV21-1 with TRBJ2-2; TRBD2 is the table's D call and was not checked against the DNA. TRBV21-1 is deemed a pseudogene. CDR3 length: 14 residues. CDR3 sequence: CASSFSGDTGELFF. The CDR3 bases are TGTGCCAGCAGCTTTAGCGGGGACACCGGGGAGCTGTTTTTT.

This chain uses TRBV4-1 with TRBJ2-4; tentative D call: TRBD2 (5 bases). Germline-derived CDR1 and CDR2 are MGHRA and YSYEKL. Trimming stripped 3 bases from V and 8 bases from J, with 11 bases between. This CDR3 is built from 13 residues. CDR3 nucleotides: TGCGCCAGCAGCCACCGTTTGGAGGACATTCAGTACTTC. Its translation is CASSHRLEDIQYF.

The J gene is TRBJ2-6, the V gene TRBV28, with 9 bases fitting TRBD1. The CDR3 consists of 15 residues. V lost 7 bases, J lost 2 bases, and 3 bases stayed unmatched. Germline V lookup: CDR1 MDHEN, CDR2 SYDVKM. The CDR3 here is CASTTGGTGANVLTF. The CDR3 DNA reads as TGTGCCAGCACCACAGGGGGCACTGGGGCCAACGTCCTGACTTTC. The whole variable domain, remainder taken from reference TRBV28 and TRBJ2-6, is DVKVTQSSRYLVKRTGEKVFLECVQDMDHENMFWYRQDPGLGLRLIYFSYDVKMKEKGDIPEGYSVSREKKERFSLILESASTNQTSMYLCASTTGGTGANVLTFGAGSRLTVL.

V gene TRBV29-1 combines with J gene TRBJ1-2; D unresolved. This CDR3 region has 11 residues. V lost 5 bases and J 6 bases, leaving 10 bases between the germline ends. CDR1 is SQVTM and CDR2 is ANQGSEA in the germline V gene. This CDR3 is CSVPFFDGYTF. CDR3 DNA sequence: TGCAGCGTTCCCTTTTTCGATGGCTACACCTTC.

The rearrangement joins TRBV13 to TRBJ2-7, with D perhaps TRBD2 (6 bases). There are 14 residues in the CDR3. V lost 1 base and J 10 bases, leaving 17 bases between the germline ends. CDR1 PRHDT and CDR2 FYEKMQ come from the germline V gene (reference sequence). The DNA for the CDR3 is TGTGCCAGCAGCTTAGAAGCGGAGGGAACGGGACAGTACTTC. It yields the protein CASSLEAEGTGQYF. Full variable domain (rest looked up from reference TRBV13 and TRBJ2-7): AAGVIQSPRHLIKEKRETATLKCYPIPRHDTVYWYQQGPGQDPQFLISFYEKMQSDKGSIPDRFSAQQFSDYHSELNMSSLELGDSALYFCASSLEAEGTGQYFGPGTRLTVT.

The chain carries TRBV6-5 and TRBJ1-1; D might be TRBD1 (5 bases). Germline CDR1 and CDR2: MNHEY and SVGAGI. This CDR3 is 13 amino acids long. Trimming removed 8 bases at V and 6 bases at J, with 16 bases between. The CDR3: CASSNPDSAEAFF. CDR3 nucleotides: TGTGCCAGCTCAAATCCCGACAGCGCTGAAGCTTTCTTT.

V and J are TRBV29-1 and TRBJ1-2, with TRBD1 matching 8 bases. The CDR3 has 13 residues. V lost 7 bases, J lost 3 bases, and 7 bases stayed unmatched. Germline V gene data show CDR1 as SQVTM and CDR2 as ANQGSEA. CDR3 coding DNA: TGCAGCGGCCTACAGGGGGGCGACTATGGCTACACCTTC. Protein product: CSGLQGGDYGYTF.

The genes are TRBV14 and TRBJ1-2; 8 nucleotides agree with TRBD1. CDR1 SGHDN and CDR2 FVKESK come from the germline V gene. The J segment lost 8 bases and the V segment lost 6 bases, leaving 8 bases of the junction unmatched. CDR3 size: 13 residues. CDR3 DNA sequence: TGTGCCAGCAGACAGGGGGGATTGAGAGGCTACACCTTC. Its protein is CASRQGGLRGYTF.

The V call is TRBV7-9, the J call TRBJ2-3; weak D call: TRBD2 (5 bases). V lost 5 bases to trimming and J lost 4 bases, with 19 bases between them. This CDR3 region has 16 residues. Per the germline V gene, CDR1 is SEHNR and CDR2 is FQNEAQ (reference sequence). CDR3 loop: CASSQLSAGGADTQYF. The CDR3, as DNA: TGTGCCAGCAGCCAACTTTCAGCCGGAGGCGCAGATACGCAGTATTTT. Full variable domain (rest looked up from reference TRBV7-9 and TRBJ2-3): DTGVSQNPRHKITKRGQNVTFRCDPISEHNRLYWYRQTLGQGPEFLTYFQNEAQLEKSRLLSDRFSAERPKGSFSTLEIQRTEQGDSAMYLCASSQLSAGGADTQYFGPGTRLTVL.

The chain combines TRBV9 with TRBJ2-3; TRBD2 is a possible D gene (6 bases). CDR3 length: 14 amino acids. V was pared by 4 bases and J by 2 bases, with 11 bases between. In germline, CDR1 is SGDLS, CDR2 YYNGEE. CDR3 coding DNA: TGTGCCAGCAGCCCGGGGGACTCCACAGATACGCAGTATTTT. This encodes CASSPGDSTDTQYF. Drawing the rest from reference TRBV9 and TRBJ2-3, the complete variable domain is DSGVTQTPKHLITATGQRVTLRCSPRSGDLSVYWYQQSLDQGLQFLIQYYNGEERAKGNILERFSAQQFPDLHSELNLSSLELGDSALYFCASSPGDSTDTQYFGPGTRLTVL.

This clone was seen only once. This chain connects TRBV5-1 to TRBJ2-1; weak D call: TRBD1 (5 bases). The V gene lost 2 bases and the J gene lost 6 bases, with 6 bases spanning the gap. Germline-derived CDR1 and CDR2 are SGHRS and YFSETQ. This CDR3 has 12 residues. CDR3 in DNA: TGCGCCAGCAGCTTCCAGGGCAATGAGCAGTTCTTC. It yields the protein CASSFQGNEQFF.

The V gene is TRBV18, the J gene TRBJ1-1; 8 bases agree with TRBD1. The CDR3 loop spans 14 amino acids. The ends lost 0 bases at V and 5 bases at J; junction bases unmatched: 2. Germline CDR1 and CDR2: KGHSH and LQKENI. The CDR3 here is CASSPPDRATEAFF. The CDR3 nucleotides are TGTGCCAGCTCACCACCGGACAGGGCTACTGAAGCTTTCTTT.